These 3 T cell receptor beta chains came from one sample sequenced in a study of OX40 agonist ivuxolimab in advanced cancers. TCRdb's table, derived via immunoSEQ multiplex PCR, lists solely in-frame clones and lacks some. Altogether around 90,000 clones are present, just under 90% being singletons, with the ten largest covering 7% to 8.5%. The material was CD4+ or CD8+ T cells sorted from blood, obtained in a trial of the OX40 agonist ivuxolimab. Receptor source: an adult with an advanced solid tumor such as melanoma, head and neck, liver or kidney cancer.

This chain joins TRBV2 and TRBJ1-1; D not certain. Germline V gene data show CDR1 as SNHLY and CDR2 as FYNNEI. The CDR3 runs to 14 residues. V lost 5 bases and J 0 bases, leaving 10 bases between the germline ends. CDR3 DNA sequence: TGTGCCAGCAGTCTCGTACAGTTGAACACTGAAGCTTTCTTT. Encoded protein: CASSLVQLNTEAFF.

The rearrangement joins TRBV5-1 to TRBJ2-3; possible D gene TRBD2, 6 bases. The CDR3 is 16 residues long. V lost 4 bases to trimming and J lost 4 bases, with 19 bases between them. From germline, CDR1 is SGHRS and CDR2 YFSETQ. The chain's CDR3 is CASSPEYGGWADTQYF. As DNA, the CDR3 is TGCGCCAGCAGCCCCGAGTATGGGGGGTGGGCAGATACGCAGTATTTT.

This chain connects TRBV2 to TRBJ1-2; D gene uncertain. This CDR3 region has 13 residues. Germline-derived CDR1 and CDR2 are SNHLY and FYNNEI. Trimming took 1 base from V and 11 from J, leaving 14 bases between them. The DNA of the CDR3 is TGTGCCAGCAGTGAAGTTGGGCACAAAGGTTACACCTTC. It is translated as CASSEVGHKGYTF.